Listed below are T cell receptor beta chains from one sample, sequenced in a study of cytomegalovirus exposure and HLA in healthy donors. Here immunoSEQ multiplex PCR was the method, and the copy in TCRdb shows in-frame clones only, minus some. The sample records about 89,000 clones, about 80% being singletons. Sequenced input: PBMCs. The receptors come from a male donor in good health and CMV-seronegative. CDR3s include the opening cysteine and the closing phenylalanine or tryptophan. D genes are given only for firm matches. Clone size, where shown, is once, few, many, or a class for clones that have expanded.

.,TRBV7-9,14,.,TRBJ2-3,CASSLGWAEDTQYF,TGTGCCAGCAGCTTAGGGTGGGCTGAGGATACGCAGTATTTT
TRBD1,TRBV5-1,16,once,TRBJ2-7,CASSITTGTGWNEQYF,TGCGCCAGCAGCATAACAACCGGGACAGGGTGGAACGAGCAGTACTTC
TRBD1,TRBV6-5,13,.,TRBJ2-3,CASRPTGQGMQYF,TGTGCCAGCAGGCCCACGGGACAGGGGATGCAGTATTTT
.,TRBV7-9,14,few,TRBJ2-4,CASSFRSGDYIQYF,TGTGCCAGCAGCTTCCGTTCAGGGGATTACATTCAGTACTTC
.,TRBV5-1,16,.,TRBJ1-6,CASSPGESAYNSPLHF,TGCGCCAGCAGCCCCGGGGAGTCGGCTTATAATTCACCCCTCCACTTT
.,TRBV5-1,13,.,TRBJ2-5,CASSLNSGETQYF,TGCGCCAGCAGCTTGAACTCAGGAGAGACCCAGTACTTC
.,TRBV19,13,.,TRBJ1-1,CASNQGYNTEAFF,TGTGCCAGTAACCAGGGTTATAACACTGAAGCTTTCTTT
.,TRBV5-6,14,few,TRBJ1-4,CASSLTGRYEKLFF,TGTGCCAGCAGCTTGACAGGCCGTTATGAAAAACTGTTTTTT
TRBD1,TRBV7-9,14,.,TRBJ1-2,CASSLPDRGDGYTF,TGTGCCAGCAGCTTACCCGACAGGGGCGATGGCTACACCTTC
TRBD1,TRBV7-2,15,once,TRBJ2-2,CASSSQGAGTGELFF,TGTGCCAGCAGCTCACAGGGGGCTGGCACCGGGGAGCTGTTTTTT
TRBD1,TRBV28,15,.,TRBJ1-1,CASSYRDRGPPEAFF,TGTGCCAGCAGTTACCGGGACAGGGGGCCTCCTGAAGCTTTCTTT
.,TRBV5-4,16,.,TRBJ2-2,CASSPGDPGRGGELFF,TGTGCCAGCAGCCCGGGGGATCCAGGTCGAGGCGGGGAGCTGTTTTTT
.,TRBV10-1,12,.,TRBJ2-7,CASSDSSYEQYF,TGCGCCAGCAGTGACAGCTCCTACGAGCAGTACTTC
TRBD2,TRBV28,17,few,TRBJ2-3,CASRLRTSGMGEDTQYF,TGTGCCAGCAGGCTTAGGACTAGCGGGATGGGGGAAGATACGCAGTATTTT
.,TRBV21-1,17,.,TRBJ1-5,CASSKMVGRYSNQPQHF,TGTGCCAGCAGCAAAATGGTTGGCAGGTATAGCAATCAGCCCCAGCATTTT
TRBD1,TRBV11-2,15,.,TRBJ2-7,CASSTPGGAPYEQYF,TGTGCCAGCAGCACCCCAGGGGGCGCCCCCTACGAGCAGTACTTC
.,TRBV7-2,18,.,TRBJ2-1,CASSLVFPQVKSRNEQFF,TGTGCCAGCAGCTTAGTTTTCCCCCAAGTAAAGTCGAGGAATGAGCAGTTCTTC
TRBD2,TRBV11-2,15,.,TRBJ2-7,CASSFSGTSRNEQYF,TGTGCCAGCAGCTTTTCCGGGACTAGCAGGAACGAGCAGTACTTC
TRBD2,TRBV27,14,.,TRBJ2-7,CASSLGLAGDEQYF,TGTGCCAGCAGTTTAGGACTAGCGGGAGACGAGCAGTACTTC
.,TRBV5-4,11,.,TRBJ1-4,CASSQGEKLFF,TGTGCCAGCAGTCAGGGTGAAAAACTGTTTTTT
.,TRBV7-9,16,once,TRBJ1-5,CASSPGSGTSGQPQHF,TGTGCCAGCAGCCCCGGGTCGGGGACATCGGGTCAGCCCCAGCATTTT
TRBD1,TRBV19,19,.,TRBJ1-3,CATNFPDSSGTAVGNTIYF,TGTGCCACCAATTTCCCCGATAGTTCCGGGACAGCAGTTGGAAACACCATATATTTT
TRBD1,TRBV19,17,once,TRBJ1-5,CASSFRRAGGFRQPQHF,TGTGCCAGTTCCTTTAGGAGGGCAGGGGGGTTCCGACAGCCCCAGCATTTT
.,TRBV5-1,14,.,TRBJ2-7,CASSLAGISYEQYF,TGCGCCAGCAGCTTGGCCGGTATTTCCTACGAGCAGTACTTC
TRBD1,TRBV28,15,few,TRBJ1-4,CASSPNRGGDEKLFF,TGTGCCAGCAGTCCCAACAGGGGTGGTGATGAAAAACTGTTTTTT
.,TRBV6-5,15,.,TRBJ1-6,CASSYSTGGNSPLHF,TGTGCCAGCAGTTACTCGACAGGCGGTAATTCACCCCTCCACTTT
TRBD2,TRBV9,17,.,TRBJ2-3,CASSVGRLAGGTDTQYF,TGTGCCAGCAGCGTAGGGCGACTAGCGGGGGGCACAGATACGCAGTATTTT
.,TRBV18,14,.,TRBJ1-3,CASSPDHSPNTIYF,TGTGCCAGCTCACCAGATCACTCACCGAACACCATATATTTT
.,TRBV6-4,16,.,TRBJ2-2,CASSSDATLSSGELFF,TGTGCCAGCAGTTCCGACGCGACCTTGTCTAGCGGGGAGCTGTTTTTT
.,TRBV7-6,13,.,TRBJ1-1,CASSSGTGGEAFF,TGTGCCAGCAGCTCAGGGACGGGGGGTGAAGCTTTCTTT
TRBD1,TRBV4-1,20,.,TRBJ2-7,CASSPLKEDRVSFWGYEQYF,TGCGCCAGCAGCCCTCTCAAGGAGGACAGGGTATCATTCTGGGGCTACGAGCAGTACTTC
.,TRBV28,19,.,TRBJ1-5,CASSASQFRVREAGQPQHF,TGTGCCAGCAGTGCCTCACAGTTTAGGGTACGAGAGGCGGGTCAGCCCCAGCATTTT
.,TRBV4-3,15,.,TRBJ2-1,CASSQRSNSYNEQFF,TGCGCCAGCAGCCAACGGTCTAACTCCTACAATGAGCAGTTCTTC
TRBD1,TRBV7-6,14,.,TRBJ1-5,CASSPTGGGQPQHF,TGTGCCAGCAGCCCAACAGGGGGAGGGCAGCCCCAGCATTTT
TRBD2,TRBV7-6,15,.,TRBJ2-3,CASSPGLADTDTQYF,TGTGCCAGCAGCCCTGGACTAGCGGACACAGATACGCAGTATTTT
.,TRBV7-9,10,.,TRBJ1-1,CASSLGRAFF,TGTGCCAGCAGCTTAGGCAGAGCTTTCTTT
TRBD2,TRBV6-7,12,.,TRBJ2-3,CASREGLDTRYF,TGTGCCAGCAGAGAGGGACTAGATACGCGGTATTTT
TRBD1,TRBV10-1,16,.,TRBJ2-7,CASSESRTGGSYEQYF,TGCGCCAGCAGTGAGTCTAGGACAGGGGGGTCCTACGAGCAGTACTTC
TRBD2,TRBV6-5,14,.,TRBJ2-7,CASSGHKRGYEQYF,TGTGCCAGCAGTGGCCATAAGCGGGGATACGAGCAGTACTTC
TRBD1,TRBV5-5,14,.,TRBJ1-1,CASSLAWDRVEAFF,TGTGCCAGCAGCTTGGCTTGGGACAGGGTGGAAGCTTTCTTT
.,TRBV28,16,.,TRBJ1-5,CASSLMGAGVSQPQHF,TGTGCCAGCAGTTTAATGGGGGCAGGGGTATCTCAGCCCCAGCATTTT
.,TRBV12-2,10,.,TRBJ2-1,CAQTDNEQFF,TGTGCGCAGACAGACAATGAGCAGTTCTTC
TRBD2,TRBV5-1,15,.,TRBJ2-7,CASSLVGGVDYEQYF,TGCGCCAGCAGCTTGGTGGGGGGGGTCGACTACGAGCAGTACTTC
.,TRBV7-2,13,.,TRBJ1-2,CASSFRVDYGYTF,TGTGCCAGCAGCTTTCGGGTTGACTATGGCTACACCTTC
.,TRBV25-1,14,few,TRBJ1-4,CASSDVGGNEKLFF,TGTGCCAGCAGTGATGTGGGGGGTAATGAAAAACTGTTTTTT
.,TRBV5-1,14,.,TRBJ2-3,CASSFSGSTDTQYF,TGCGCCAGCAGCTTTAGCGGTAGCACAGATACGCAGTATTTT